These T cell receptor beta chains were read from a single sample in a study of OX40 agonist ivuxolimab in advanced cancers. The protocol was immunoSEQ multiplex PCR, while the TCRdb copy is restricted to in-frame clones and leaves out a portion. In the table there are about 16,000 clones, about 88% of which are singletons. The specimen comprised CD4+ or CD8+ T cells sorted from blood, sampled in a trial of the OX40 agonist ivuxolimab. All receptors come from an adult with an advanced solid tumor such as melanoma, head and neck, liver or kidney cancer. CDR3s include the opening cysteine and the closing phenylalanine or tryptophan. The D gene is left open where the match is weak. Only part of the rows carry a size: once, few, many, or a class if the clone is expanded.

abundance: -
v_gene: TRBV27
j_gene: TRBJ1-4
d_gene: -
CDR3nt: TGTGCCAGCAGAAAAGACAGGTCCAATGAAAAACTGTTTTTT
CDR3aa: CASRKDRSNEKLFF

abundance: once
v_gene: TRBV27
j_gene: TRBJ2-1
d_gene: TRBD1
CDR3nt: TGTGCCAGCAGTTTCGACAGGGAACGTGGTGAGCAGTTCTTC
CDR3aa: CASSFDRERGEQFF

abundance: -
v_gene: TRBV29-1
j_gene: TRBJ2-7
d_gene: -
CDR3nt: TGCAGCGTTGTTCAGGGAGTCGAGCAGTACTTC
CDR3aa: CSVVQGVEQYF

abundance: -
v_gene: TRBV4-1
j_gene: TRBJ2-5
d_gene: -
CDR3nt: TGCGCCAGCAGCCAAGAGCTTAGCGCGCAAGAGACCCAGTACTTC
CDR3aa: CASSQELSAQETQYF

abundance: -
v_gene: TRBV6-6
j_gene: TRBJ1-5
d_gene: TRBD1
CDR3nt: TGTGCCAGCAGCCAAACAGGGGGCTTCAATCAGCCCCAGCATTTT
CDR3aa: CASSQTGGFNQPQHF

abundance: -
v_gene: TRBV7-6
j_gene: TRBJ2-7
d_gene: -
CDR3nt: TGTGCCAGCAGCCCACCCGGAGGGGCTACCTACGAGCAGTACTTC
CDR3aa: CASSPPGGATYEQYF

abundance: once
v_gene: TRBV29-1
j_gene: TRBJ1-2
d_gene: TRBD1
CDR3nt: TGCAGCGCCCGGACAGGGGCTTCCTATGGCTACACCTTC
CDR3aa: CSARTGASYGYTF

abundance: large
v_gene: TRBV6-1
j_gene: TRBJ2-7
d_gene: -
CDR3nt: TGTGCCAGCAGTGGGGACCCGGACAGATACTACGAGCAGTACTTC
CDR3aa: CASSGDPDRYYEQYF

abundance: -
v_gene: TRBV7-6
j_gene: TRBJ2-7
d_gene: TRBD1
CDR3nt: TGTGCCAGCAGCTTAGGTGGGACAGGTGCTTACGAGCAGTACTTC
CDR3aa: CASSLGGTGAYEQYF

abundance: -
v_gene: TRBV7-2
j_gene: TRBJ2-3
d_gene: -
CDR3nt: TGTGCCAGCAGCGCCAGGGGCGATGGAGCAGCAGATACGCAGTATTTT
CDR3aa: CASSARGDGAADTQYF

abundance: once
v_gene: TRBV28
j_gene: TRBJ2-7
d_gene: -
CDR3nt: TGTGCCAGCAGTTACCCCCCAGGGGAGCAAACCTACGAGCAGTACTTC
CDR3aa: CASSYPPGEQTYEQYF

abundance: -
v_gene: TRBV5-4
j_gene: TRBJ2-3
d_gene: -
CDR3nt: TGTGCCAGCAGCTTTGGAGGACGGGCAGATACGCAGTATTTT
CDR3aa: CASSFGGRADTQYF

abundance: -
v_gene: TRBV6-6
j_gene: TRBJ2-2
d_gene: -
CDR3nt: TGTGCCACGGAGGGGGCCGGAGCCGGGGAGCTGTTTTTT
CDR3aa: CATEGAGAGELFF

abundance: -
v_gene: TRBV30
j_gene: TRBJ1-2
d_gene: -
CDR3nt: TGTGCCTGGAGCCAAAGTTCTTCGGGAGGCTACACCTTC
CDR3aa: CAWSQSSSGGYTF

abundance: -
v_gene: TRBV2
j_gene: TRBJ1-1
d_gene: -
CDR3nt: TGTGCCAGCAGGGTCGCGAACACTGAAGCTTTCTTT
CDR3aa: CASRVANTEAFF

abundance: -
v_gene: TRBV4-2
j_gene: TRBJ1-5
d_gene: -
CDR3nt: TGTGCCAGCAGCCCCACCGGGGGGGCGAATCAGCCCCAGCATTTT
CDR3aa: CASSPTGGANQPQHF

abundance: -
v_gene: TRBV7-9
j_gene: TRBJ2-7
d_gene: -
CDR3nt: TGTGCCAGCAGCTTAGCAGGTAGCTCCTACGAGCAGTACTTC
CDR3aa: CASSLAGSSYEQYF

abundance: -
v_gene: TRBV29-1
j_gene: TRBJ2-2
d_gene: TRBD1
CDR3nt: TGCAGCTGTCACAAGGGACAGGGTGGTACCGGGGAGCTGTTTTTT
CDR3aa: CSCHKGQGGTGELFF

abundance: few
v_gene: TRBV5-8
j_gene: TRBJ2-2
d_gene: TRBD1
CDR3nt: TGTGCCAGCAAGCACAGGGGAATCACCGGGGAGCTGTTTTTT
CDR3aa: CASKHRGITGELFF

abundance: -
v_gene: TRBV21-1
j_gene: TRBJ1-5
d_gene: -
CDR3nt: TGTGCCAGCAGCCCACCGGGACAGGGGGCGACGGCAGCCCAGCATTTT
CDR3aa: CASSPPGQGATAAQHF

abundance: -
v_gene: TRBV11-2
j_gene: TRBJ2-7
d_gene: TRBD2
CDR3nt: TGTGCCAGCAGCTTAGAAGCGGGAGAGTTCTACGAGCAGTACTTC
CDR3aa: CASSLEAGEFYEQYF

abundance: -
v_gene: TRBV19
j_gene: TRBJ2-3
d_gene: TRBD1
CDR3nt: TGTGCCAGTGGCCTAGGACAGGCAGATACGCAGTATTTT
CDR3aa: CASGLGQADTQYF

abundance: -
v_gene: TRBV18
j_gene: TRBJ2-1
d_gene: -
CDR3nt: TGTGCCAGCTCACCAAGGTTCGATGAGCAGTTCTTC
CDR3aa: CASSPRFDEQFF

abundance: once
v_gene: TRBV25-1
j_gene: TRBJ2-7
d_gene: -
CDR3nt: TGTGCCAGCAGTCAAGAAGGAGGGGCCTACGAGCAGTACTTC
CDR3aa: CASSQEGGAYEQYF

abundance: -
v_gene: TRBV10-3
j_gene: TRBJ2-1
d_gene: TRBD2
CDR3nt: TGTGCCATCAAGGGGCTAGCGGGAGACAATGAGCAGTTCTTC
CDR3aa: CAIKGLAGDNEQFF

abundance: once
v_gene: TRBV5-4
j_gene: TRBJ1-1
d_gene: TRBD1
CDR3nt: TGTGCCAGCAGCCGGACAGGATTGGGAGAAGCTTTCTTT
CDR3aa: CASSRTGLGEAFF

abundance: -
v_gene: TRBV28
j_gene: TRBJ1-4
d_gene: -
CDR3nt: TGTGCCAGCAGTTCGGCCGATAGACAGGATAATGAAAAACTGTTTTTT
CDR3aa: CASSSADRQDNEKLFF

abundance: -
v_gene: TRBV28
j_gene: TRBJ2-5
d_gene: -
CDR3nt: TGTGCCAGCGCCCTGGGGACCCAGTACTTC
CDR3aa: CASALGTQYF

abundance: -
v_gene: TRBV5-1
j_gene: TRBJ2-7
d_gene: -
CDR3nt: TGCGCCAGCAGCCCGGGTGGGACGGGCTACGAGCAGTACTTC
CDR3aa: CASSPGGTGYEQYF

abundance: -
v_gene: TRBV11-3
j_gene: TRBJ2-1
d_gene: -
CDR3nt: TGTGCCAGCAGCCACGGCGAGGAGCAGTTCTTC
CDR3aa: CASSHGEEQFF

abundance: -
v_gene: TRBV5-6
j_gene: TRBJ2-7
d_gene: -
CDR3nt: TGTGCCAGCAGCTTGTCGGCCGTGGGCCCAGGATACGAGCAGTACTTC
CDR3aa: CASSLSAVGPGYEQYF

abundance: -
v_gene: TRBV4-1
j_gene: TRBJ2-5
d_gene: -
CDR3nt: TGCGCCAGCAGCCGCACCGGGGTCCCCGGTGAGACCCAGTACTTC
CDR3aa: CASSRTGVPGETQYF

abundance: -
v_gene: TRBV7-3
j_gene: TRBJ2-6
d_gene: TRBD1
CDR3nt: TGTGCCAGCAGCCCGGAAGGGGCAGGGGGCGCTGGGGCCAACGTCCTGACTTTC
CDR3aa: CASSPEGAGGAGANVLTF

abundance: -
v_gene: TRBV4-3
j_gene: TRBJ2-7
d_gene: -
CDR3nt: TGCGCCAGCAGCCAAGATAGCCAGGGTTGGTACGAGCAGTACTTC
CDR3aa: CASSQDSQGWYEQYF

abundance: -
v_gene: TRBV5-1
j_gene: TRBJ2-1
d_gene: -
CDR3nt: TGCGCCAGCAGCTTGGGCGGTTTGTCGGAGAGGAGTGAGCAGTTCTTC
CDR3aa: CASSLGGLSERSEQFF

abundance: -
v_gene: TRBV6-5
j_gene: TRBJ2-7
d_gene: TRBD2
CDR3nt: TGTGCCAGCATGCCTCTAGCGGAAGCTTCCTACGAGCAGTACTTC
CDR3aa: CASMPLAEASYEQYF

abundance: -
v_gene: TRBV5-6
j_gene: TRBJ2-1
d_gene: -
CDR3nt: TGTGCCAGCAGCTCGCGGGGCTTCTTCGGGCAGTTCTTC
CDR3aa: CASSSRGFFGQFF

abundance: -
v_gene: TRBV11-2
j_gene: TRBJ2-7
d_gene: -
CDR3nt: TGTGCCAGCAGCTTAGCCCACCAGGGTAGCTCCTACGAGCAGTACTTC
CDR3aa: CASSLAHQGSSYEQYF

abundance: -
v_gene: TRBV29-1
j_gene: TRBJ2-1
d_gene: TRBD2
CDR3nt: TGCAGCGGCCGGACTAGGAGTGAGCAGTTCTTC
CDR3aa: CSGRTRSEQFF

abundance: -
v_gene: TRBV7-3
j_gene: TRBJ1-1
d_gene: TRBD1
CDR3nt: TGTGCCAGCAGCCCAACCGGGACAGGGATGAACACTGAAGCTTTCTTT
CDR3aa: CASSPTGTGMNTEAFF

abundance: -
v_gene: TRBV18
j_gene: TRBJ1-1
d_gene: -
CDR3nt: TGTGCCAGCTCACCCTCGAGGTCCAGCATGAACACTGAAGCTTTCTTT
CDR3aa: CASSPSRSSMNTEAFF

abundance: -
v_gene: TRBV7-9
j_gene: TRBJ1-4
d_gene: -
CDR3nt: TGTGCCAGCAGCGTACAGGGCAAAGGAGAAAAACTGTTTTTT
CDR3aa: CASSVQGKGEKLFF

abundance: -
v_gene: TRBV6-1
j_gene: TRBJ1-1
d_gene: -
CDR3nt: TGTGCCAGCAGCGGTGGGAGGACTGAAGCTTTCTTT
CDR3aa: CASSGGRTEAFF

abundance: -
v_gene: TRBV28
j_gene: TRBJ2-7
d_gene: TRBD1
CDR3nt: TGTGCCAGCCTTCTACAGGGGGCCAGCTCCTACGAGCAGTACTTC
CDR3aa: CASLLQGASSYEQYF

abundance: -
v_gene: TRBV28
j_gene: TRBJ2-5
d_gene: -
CDR3nt: TGTGCCAGCAGTTTAAAAGGCCTGACTCAAGAGACCCAGTACTTC
CDR3aa: CASSLKGLTQETQYF

abundance: -
v_gene: TRBV6-6
j_gene: TRBJ2-1
d_gene: -
CDR3nt: TGTGCCAGCACCCTTACGGGCAGCTACAATGAGCAGTTCTTC
CDR3aa: CASTLTGSYNEQFF

abundance: few
v_gene: TRBV30
j_gene: TRBJ1-2
d_gene: -
CDR3nt: TGTGCCTGGGGACAACAGGCCGGTGGCTACACCTTC
CDR3aa: CAWGQQAGGYTF

abundance: -
v_gene: TRBV9
j_gene: TRBJ2-5
d_gene: -
CDR3nt: TGTGCCAGCAGCACCTCAATTGGGGCTAGTGAGACCCAGTACTTC
CDR3aa: CASSTSIGASETQYF

abundance: -
v_gene: TRBV28
j_gene: TRBJ2-5
d_gene: TRBD1
CDR3nt: TGTGCCAGCACGGGACAGCGAGAGACCCAGTACTTC
CDR3aa: CASTGQRETQYF